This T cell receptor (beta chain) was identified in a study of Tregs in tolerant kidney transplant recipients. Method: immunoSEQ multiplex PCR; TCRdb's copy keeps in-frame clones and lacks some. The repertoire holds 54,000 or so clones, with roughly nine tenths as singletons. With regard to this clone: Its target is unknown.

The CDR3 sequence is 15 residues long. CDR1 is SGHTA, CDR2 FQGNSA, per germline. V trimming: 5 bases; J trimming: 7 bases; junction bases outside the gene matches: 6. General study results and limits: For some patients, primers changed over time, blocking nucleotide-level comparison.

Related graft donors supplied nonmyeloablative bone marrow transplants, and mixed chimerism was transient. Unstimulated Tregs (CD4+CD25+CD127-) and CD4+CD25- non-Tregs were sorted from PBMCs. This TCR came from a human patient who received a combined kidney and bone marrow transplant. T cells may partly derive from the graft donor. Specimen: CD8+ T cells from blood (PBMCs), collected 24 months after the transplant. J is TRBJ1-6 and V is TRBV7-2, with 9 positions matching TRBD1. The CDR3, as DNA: TGTGCCAGCAGCCGAGGGACAGGGAGGAATTCACCCCTCCACTTT. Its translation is CASSRGTGRNSPLHF.